The present entry profiles one TCR beta chain with its context. Its target is unknown. Germline assignment: CDR1 LGHNA and CDR2 YNFKEQ. Trimming took off 0 bases at V and 4 bases at J, with 12 bases between the two ends. This CDR3 contains 15 residues. This sample is part of a study of T cells after posttransplantation cyclophosphamide. Here immunoSEQ multiplex PCR was the method, and the copy in TCRdb shows in-frame clones only, minus some. The sample holds tens of thousands of clones, 90% to 95% seen once. Study-wide results and limits: Blood and skin or GI T cell repertoires showed limited TRB overlap.

The related graft donor's blood sample was taken on the day of bone marrow donation. The chain couples TRBV4-2 to TRBJ1-2, with D unresolved. The origin of this receptor is a woman under 40 in good health and a related stem cell transplant donor. Sequenced material: PBMCs. CDR3 sequence (DNA): TGTGCCAGCAGCCAAGAGATCGGCGCAGCCTATGGCTACACCTTC. Protein sequence: CASSQEIGAAYGYTF.